One sample yielded the 12 T cell receptor beta chains listed below, sequenced in a study of cytomegalovirus exposure and HLA in healthy donors. Method: immunoSEQ multiplex PCR; TCRdb's copy keeps in-frame clones and lacks some. The sample contains 250,000 to 350,000 clones, roughly 90% of which appear only once. Sample: PBMCs. These TCRs come from a young woman in good health and CMV-seropositive.

For the CDR3, the DNA is TGTGCCTGGGACAGGGTCTCAACTAATGAAAAACTGTTTTTT. The encoded protein is CAWDRVSTNEKLFF. The V gene is TRBV30, the J gene TRBJ1-4, with 7 bases aligning to TRBD1. Germline CDR1 GTSNPN, CDR2 SVGIG (reference sequence). The CDR3 is 14 residues long. Losses at the gene ends were 5 bases for V and 0 bases for J; bases not matched to a gene: 3.

The gene calls are TRBV14 and TRBJ2-2, with D unclear. The CDR3 spans 14 residues. Germline CDR1 and CDR2: SGHDN and FVKESK. V lost 2 bases, J lost 2 bases, and 6 bases lay in between. The CDR3 sequence is CASSQLLNTGELFF. The CDR3 nucleotides are TGTGCCAGCAGCCAACTTCTTAACACCGGGGAGCTGTTTTTT.

The chain recombines TRBV4-1 with TRBJ2-7; 9 bases fit TRBD1. The junction had 6 bases not matched to a gene; V was cut back by 5 bases and J by 4 bases. Germline-derived CDR1 and CDR2 are MGHRA and YSYEKL. The CDR3 is 14 residues long. The CDR3 here is CASSVRDRAYEQYF. The CDR3 nucleotides read TGCGCCAGCAGCGTCCGGGACAGGGCTTACGAGCAGTACTTC.

The V gene is TRBV7-3, the J gene TRBJ1-1, with D possibly matching TRBD1 (6 bases). Trimming removed 5 bases from V and 4 bases from J, with 14 bases in between. Germline V gene sequence: CDR1 SGHTA, CDR2 FQGTGA. There are 14 residues in the CDR3. The CDR3 DNA sequence: TGTGCCAGCAGCCTCACAGGGAGGGGCACTGAAGCTTTCTTT. It translates to CASSLTGRGTEAFF.

The chain couples TRBV9 to TRBJ1-3; D gene unclear. Germline-derived CDR1 and CDR2 are SGDLS and YYNGEE. V was trimmed by 3 bases and J by 1 base, leaving 8 bases between them. The CDR3 covers 14 residues. CDR3 DNA sequence: TGTGCCAGCAGCGCCCTACCTTCTGGAAACACCATATATTTT. Encoded protein: CASSALPSGNTIYF.

The V gene is TRBV19, the J gene TRBJ2-7, with 9 bases that match TRBD1. There are 16 residues in the CDR3. Trimming removed 1 base from V and 1 base from J; junction bases left unmatched: 5. Germline loops: CDR1 LNHDA, CDR2 SQIVND (reference sequence). The CDR3 loop reads CASSIGSGTGSYEQYF. The CDR3 coding sequence is TGTGCCAGTAGTATAGGTTCTGGGACAGGGTCCTACGAGCAGTACTTC.

The chain joins TRBV27 to TRBJ1-2; TRBD1 is a possible D gene (6 bases). Between the trimmed V and J ends, which lost 2 bases and 2 bases, there was a span of 15 bases. Germline CDR1 MNHEY, CDR2 SMNVEV (reference sequence). CDR3 length: 16 amino acids. The CDR3 nucleotides read TGTGCCAGCAGTTTAGCCCCGTGGGACACAAACTATGGCTACACCTTC. It is translated as CASSLAPWDTNYGYTF.

The J gene is TRBJ1-2, the V gene TRBV5-4; 8 bases fit TRBD1. The CDR3 consists of 15 residues. V was clipped by 4 bases and J by 4 bases; unmatched bases: 9. Germline CDR1 reads SGHNT; CDR2 reads YYREEE (reference sequence). CDR3 nucleotides: TGTGCCAGCAGCCAAGACAGGGGTCCCCTCTATGGCTACACCTTC. This translates into CASSQDRGPLYGYTF.

The chain is built from TRBV13 and TRBJ1-2; D is unresolved. CDR1 PRHDT and CDR2 FYEKMQ come from the germline V gene (reference sequence). V was trimmed by 4 bases and J by 1 base, leaving 16 bases between them. CDR3 length: 16 amino acids. The CDR3 loop reads CASSSSPPVFNYGYTF. The CDR3 nucleotides are TGTGCCAGCAGCTCTAGCCCCCCAGTCTTTAACTATGGCTACACCTTC.

This clone was counted once. J is TRBJ1-5 and V is TRBV10-1, with a tentative D call TRBD1 (6 bases). The CDR3 has 14 residues. Looked up from germline, CDR1 is WNHNN and CDR2 is SYGVQD (reference sequence). Deletions cut 7 bases from V and 3 bases from J, with 13 bases between. CDR3 region: CASIGGADNQPQHF. CDR3 DNA: TGCGCCAGCATCGGGGGCGCAGACAATCAGCCCCAGCATTTT.

The genes are TRBV9 and TRBJ2-1, with 13 nucleotides matching TRBD2. This CDR3 contains 14 residues. With 3 bases clipped from V and 10 bases from J, the junction kept 4 bases outside the gene matches. Germline lookup yields CDR1 SGDLS and CDR2 YYNGEE. The CDR3 nucleotides read TGTGCCAGCAGCGGGGGACTAGCGGGAAGCGAGCAGTTCTTC. Its protein product is CASSGGLAGSEQFF.

This clone has more than one count but fewer than ten. This chain links TRBV7-2 with TRBJ2-2; D is perhaps TRBD2 (5 bases). V lost 2 bases and J 0 bases, leaving 7 bases between the germline ends. Germline CDR1 is SGHTA and CDR2 is FQGNSA. This CDR3 spans 15 amino acids. This chain's CDR3 is CASSLMRANTGELFF. Here the CDR3 DNA reads TGTGCCAGCAGCTTAATGCGGGCGAACACCGGGGAGCTGTTTTTT.